The 27 T cell receptor beta chains below were found in one sample sequenced in a study of pediatric ulcerative colitis (dated by TCRdb to the late 2010s). Preparation of the library involved the immunoSEQ multiplex PCR assay. The immuneACCESS repertoire file appears here via TCRdb, limited to in-frame rearrangements. These files lack a portion of the clones; in checked studies, under half of the deficit traces to unresolved V genes, and the cause of the others is not known. Across this sample there are around 64,000 clones, with approximately 87% seen only once. Of the sample, about 3% is held by the ten largest clones. Sequenced material: blood. All receptors derive from a boy between 10 and 17 years old with severe ulcerative colitis.

The J gene is TRBJ2-1, the V gene TRBV13; the match to TRBD2 covers 7 bases. The CDR3 spans 14 residues. Per the germline V gene, CDR1 is PRHDT and CDR2 is FYEKMQ (reference sequence). V shed 6 bases, J shed 9 bases, and the junction held 11 bases outside the gene matches. CDR3 nucleotides: TGTGCCAGCAGGCCAGCGGGATCGGGCGGTGAGCAGTTCTTC. Its protein is CASRPAGSGGEQFF. The full variable domain, completed using reference TRBV13 and TRBJ2-1, is AAGVIQSPRHLIKEKRETATLKCYPIPRHDTVYWYQQGPGQDPQFLISFYEKMQSDKGSIPDRFSAQQFSDYHSELNMSSLELGDSALYFCASRPAGSGGEQFFGPGTRLTVL.

The chain carries TRBV28 and TRBJ2-3, with 13 bases aligning to TRBD2. CDR3 length equals 20 residues. Germline V lookup: CDR1 MDHEN, CDR2 SYDVKM. V shed 2 bases and J 0 bases; nucleotides not matched to a gene: 11. This chain's CDR3 is CASSLRRPGLAGTSTDTQYF. DNA of the CDR3: TGTGCCAGCAGTTTACGTCGTCCGGGACTAGCGGGAACTAGCACAGATACGCAGTATTTT.

This chain links TRBV4-3 with TRBJ1-1; perhaps TRBD1 as D (5 bases). The CDR3 is made up of 14 amino acids. V lost 2 bases and J 3 bases, leaving 10 bases between the germline ends. Germline values: CDR1 LGHNA, CDR2 YSLEER. The CDR3: CASSQRGGYTEAFF. The CDR3 coding sequence is TGCGCCAGCAGCCAAAGGGGAGGCTACACTGAAGCTTTCTTT.

The chain links TRBV15 to TRBJ2-7, with 9 bases that match TRBD2. CDR3 length equals 15 residues. Unmatched junction bases numbered 3, after V lost 0 bases and J lost 3 bases. CDR1 and CDR2 from the germline V gene are LNHNV and YYDKDF (reference sequence). DNA for the CDR3: TGTGCCACCAGCAGAGAAGCGACTAGCGGCTACGAGCAGTACTTC. Its translation is CATSREATSGYEQYF.

This CDR3 reads CASSLIGKNIQYF. CDR3 DNA sequence: TGTGCCAGCAGCTTAATTGGTAAAAACATTCAGTACTTC. V usage is TRBV11-3 and J usage is TRBJ2-4; no reliable D call. The V end lost 2 bases, the J end lost 4 bases, and 6 bases lay between the germline ends. The germline V gene has CDR1 SGHNT and CDR2 YENEEA. This CDR3 is built from 13 residues.

The chain carries TRBV6-6 and TRBJ1-5; 7 nucleotides match TRBD1. CDR1 is MNHNY, CDR2 SVGAGI, per germline (reference sequence). Germline trimming cut 5 bases from V and 3 bases from J; bases unmatched to any gene: 4. The CDR3 consists of 14 residues. The CDR3 bases are TGTGCCAGCAGTCTACAGGGGACCAATCAGCCCCAGCATTTT. It is translated as CASSLQGTNQPQHF.

This clone was counted between two and nine times. The rearrangement links TRBV7-9 to TRBJ2-2; D uncertain. Germline assignment: CDR1 SEHNR and CDR2 FQNEAQ (reference sequence). The CDR3 has 14 residues. Trimming shortened V by 5 bases and J by 7 bases, and 14 bases separated the two germline ends. DNA of the CDR3: TGTGCCAGCAGCCCGGACCCCATAGTCGGGGAGCTGTTTTTT. This codes for CASSPDPIVGELFF. The full variable domain, rest sourced from reference TRBV7-9 and TRBJ2-2, is DTGVSQNPRHKITKRGQNVTFRCDPISEHNRLYWYRQTLGQGPEFLTYFQNEAQLEKSRLLSDRFSAERPKGSFSTLEIQRTEQGDSAMYLCASSPDPIVGELFFGEGSRLTVL.

This clone was detected only once. The gene calls are TRBV9 and TRBJ1-3, with no clear D. Germline-derived CDR1 and CDR2 are SGDLS and YYNGEE. Trimming shortened V by 0 bases and J by 0 bases, and 4 bases separated the two germline ends. The CDR3 spans 14 residues. The CDR3 DNA follows: TGTGCCAGCAGCGTAGACGGCTCTGGAAACACCATATATTTT. This translates into CASSVDGSGNTIYF.

This chain uses TRBV11-3 with TRBJ1-4; the D gene is possibly TRBD1 (6 bases). CDR3 size: 16 residues. Germline V gene data show CDR1 as SGHNT and CDR2 as YENEEA. The V end was cut by 7 bases, the J end by 4 bases, with 19 bases between. CDR3 region: CASTPPKGDRNEKLFF. CDR3 sequence (DNA): TGTGCCAGCACCCCCCCCAAGGGGGACCGTAATGAAAAACTGTTTTTT.

The chain has TRBV6-1 and TRBJ2-2; no clear D. Germline lookup yields CDR1 MNHNS and CDR2 SASEGT. V lost 9 bases to trimming and J lost 0 bases, with 14 bases between them. The CDR3 covers 15 residues. In DNA, the CDR3 is TGTGCCAGTCTGGCCGGTAGGGCGAACACCGGGGAGCTGTTTTTT. This sequence encodes CASLAGRANTGELFF.

The rearrangement joins TRBV10-3 to TRBJ2-2; D possibly corresponds to TRBD1 (6 bases). Germline-derived CDR1 and CDR2 are ENHRY and SYGVKD. The CDR3 is 15 residues long. Trimming took off 5 bases at V and 1 base at J, with 11 bases between the two ends. CDR3 in amino acids: CAISYTTGNTGELFF. In DNA form, the CDR3 reads TGTGCCATCAGTTACACGACAGGGAACACCGGGGAGCTGTTTTTT.

The chain combines TRBV11-2 with TRBJ2-7; D call uncertain. This CDR3 contains 15 residues. Germline V gives CDR1 SGHAT, CDR2 FQNNGV. Trimming took off 2 bases at V and 7 bases at J, with 18 bases between the two ends. Here the CDR3 DNA reads TGTGCCAGCAGCTTAAGTCAAGATTTTCCTATTGAGCAGTACTTC. Amino acid sequence: CASSLSQDFPIEQYF.

V is TRBV11-1 and J is TRBJ2-3; 9 nucleotides line up with TRBD2. Germline V gene sequence: CDR1 SGHAT, CDR2 FQDESV (reference sequence). J was trimmed by 5 bases and V by 1 base; bases with no gene match: 7. CDR3 length equals 16 residues. CDR3 in DNA: TGTGCCAGCAGCTTAGGCGCGGGAGGGCCTGTAGATACGCAGTATTTT. This encodes CASSLGAGGPVDTQYF.

V is TRBV7-9 and J is TRBJ2-7; D is unclear. Per the germline V gene, CDR1 is SEHNR and CDR2 is FQNEAQ (reference sequence). The CDR3 length is 15 residues. Trimming removed 1 base from V and 2 bases from J, with 12 bases in between. CDR3 loop: CASSLVDPQTYEQYF. For the CDR3, the DNA is TGTGCCAGCAGCTTAGTAGACCCACAGACCTACGAGCAGTACTTC.

The rearrangement links TRBV4-1 to TRBJ1-1, with D possibly being TRBD1 (5 bases). V was trimmed by 5 bases and J by 3 bases, leaving 19 bases between them. Germline V lookup: CDR1 MGHRA, CDR2 YSYEKL. The length of the CDR3 is 16 residues. CDR3 DNA sequence: TGCGCCAGCAGCGCGCTTGTGGGGCGGGGGGACACTGAAGCTTTCTTT. This encodes CASSALVGRGDTEAFF.

The chain joins TRBV14 to TRBJ1-4; no firm D call. V dropped 5 bases and J dropped 14 bases, with 15 bases sitting between them. This CDR3 has 12 residues. CDR1 SGHDN and CDR2 FVKESK come from the germline V gene. As DNA, the CDR3 is TGTGCCAGCAGCGGTGGGTGGTTCAAGCTGTTTTTT. Translation gives CASSGGWFKLFF.

The rearrangement links TRBV27 to TRBJ1-4; the D is unclear. The V gene's germline CDR1 is MNHEY and CDR2 SMNVEV (reference sequence). The V end was cut by 4 bases, the J end by 11 bases, with 14 bases between. This CDR3 has 13 residues. CDR3 sequence reads: CASSSLPQAKLFF. The CDR3 DNA follows: TGTGCCAGCAGTTCCCTTCCGCAGGCGAAACTGTTTTTT.

Here the CDR3 reads CSVSGRTVYEQYF. CDR3 in DNA: TGCAGCGTTAGCGGGAGGACCGTCTACGAGCAGTACTTC. The chain has TRBV29-1 and TRBJ2-7, with TRBD2 identical over 9 bases. The CDR3 covers 13 residues. V trimming: 5 bases; J trimming: 3 bases; junction bases outside the gene matches: 5. Germline lookup yields CDR1 SQVTM and CDR2 ANQGSEA.

The V and J genes are TRBV6-5 and TRBJ2-7; no reliable D call. V was shortened by 2 bases and J by 7 bases, with 9 bases between the two germline ends. This CDR3 comprises 12 residues. Germline CDR1 is MNHEY and CDR2 is SVGAGI. Here the CDR3 DNA reads TGTGCCAGCAGTTACCTCTCCAGGGAGCAGTACTTC. This gives the protein CASSYLSREQYF.

The table lists this clone with a count of one. J is TRBJ2-1 and V is TRBV5-1, with TRBD2 matching 9 bases. Looked up from germline, CDR1 is SGHRS and CDR2 is YFSETQ. The V segment lost 0 bases and the J segment 10 bases; nucleotides outside the gene matches: 11. The CDR3 covers 16 residues. The CDR3 DNA reads TGCGCCAGCAGCTTGGAGGTTAGCGGGAGAATTGTAGAGCAGTTCTTC. This encodes CASSLEVSGRIVEQFF.

The rearrangement uses TRBV7-9 and TRBJ2-3; D remains unclear. The CDR3 contains 14 residues. From germline, CDR1 is SEHNR and CDR2 FQNEAQ (reference sequence). Trimming took off 0 bases at V and 11 bases at J, with 15 bases between the two ends. CDR3 sequence: CASSLAASLLGQYF. CDR3 DNA sequence: TGTGCCAGCAGCTTAGCTGCGTCTCTTTTGGGGCAGTATTTT.

The chain uses TRBV27 and TRBJ2-1; 7 nucleotides match TRBD2. The CDR3 has 15 amino acids. Germline lookup yields CDR1 MNHEY and CDR2 SMNVEV (reference sequence). V lost 7 bases and J lost 4; bases outside the gene matches: 10. CDR3 protein: CASKQREGEYNEQFF. The CDR3 DNA reads as TGTGCCAGCAAGCAAAGGGAGGGAGAATACAATGAGCAGTTCTTC.

The chain joins TRBV6-6 to TRBJ1-3; D ambiguous. Germline CDR1 reads MNHNY; CDR2 reads SVGAGI (reference sequence). The CDR3 covers 15 residues. Trimming took off 3 bases at V and 0 bases at J, with 9 bases between the two ends. CDR3 sequence reads: CASSYVGSSGNTIYF. In nucleotides, the CDR3 is TGTGCCAGCAGTTATGTCGGATCCTCTGGAAACACCATATATTTT.

As DNA, the CDR3 is TGTGCCAGCAGCTCGACTACTGGCCTGGGCGGAAACACCATATATTTT. Translating gives CASSSTTGLGGNTIYF. V usage is TRBV7-9 and J usage is TRBJ1-3, with D uncertain. This CDR3 is built from 16 residues. The V end was cut by 4 bases, the J end by 4 bases, with 17 bases between. Germline values: CDR1 SEHNR, CDR2 FQNEAQ (reference sequence).

This chain uses TRBV19 with TRBJ2-7, with 7 bases identical to TRBD2. CDR3 length: 14 residues. V gave up 8 bases and J gave up 3 bases; unmatched junction bases: 10. CDR1 and CDR2 (germline): LNHDA, SQIVND (reference sequence). This chain's CDR3 is CASAFSSGDYEQYF. The CDR3 DNA reads as TGTGCCAGTGCTTTTTCTAGCGGAGACTACGAGCAGTACTTC.

The chain uses TRBV5-1 and TRBJ2-7, with D perhaps matching TRBD2 (5 bases). CDR1 and CDR2 from the germline V gene are SGHRS and YFSETQ. The V gene lost 0 bases and the J gene lost 4 bases, with 14 bases spanning the gap. The length of the CDR3 is 15 residues. CDR3 DNA sequence: TGCGCCAGCAGCTTGGAAACGGGAAATTGGTACGAGCAGTACTTC. Residues: CASSLETGNWYEQYF.

The chain recombines TRBV12-2 with TRBJ2-5; the D call TRBD2 from the table was never checked on the DNA. TRBV12-2 is marked as a pseudogene. The CDR3 sequence is 18 residues long. The CDR3 reads CASRFLNGLAGGGETQYF. Written as DNA, the CDR3 is TGTGCAAGTCGCTTTCTTAACGGACTAGCGGGAGGGGGGGAGACCCAGTACTTC.